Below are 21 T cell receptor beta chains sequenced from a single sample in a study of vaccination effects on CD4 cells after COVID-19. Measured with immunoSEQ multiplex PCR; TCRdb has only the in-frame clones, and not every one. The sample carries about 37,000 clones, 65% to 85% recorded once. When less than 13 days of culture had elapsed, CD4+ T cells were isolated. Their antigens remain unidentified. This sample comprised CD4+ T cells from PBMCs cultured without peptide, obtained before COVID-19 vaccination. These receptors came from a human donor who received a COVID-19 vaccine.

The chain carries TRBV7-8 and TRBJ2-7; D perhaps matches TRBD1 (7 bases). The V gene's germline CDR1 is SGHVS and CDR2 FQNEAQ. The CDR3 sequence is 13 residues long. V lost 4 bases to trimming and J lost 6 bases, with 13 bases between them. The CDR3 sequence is CASSSPGGSEQYF. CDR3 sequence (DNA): TGTGCCAGCAGCTCCCCAGGGGGGAGCGAGCAGTACTTC. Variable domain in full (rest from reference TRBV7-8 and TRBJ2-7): GAGVSQSPRYKVAKRGQDVALRCDPISGHVSLFWYQQALGQGPEFLTYFQNEAQLDKSGLPSDRFFAERPEGSVSTLKIQRTQQEDSAVYLCASSSPGGSEQYFGPGTRLTVT.

CDR3 sequence reads: CASSSDRNYGYTF. The CDR3, as DNA: TGTGCCAGCAGTTCCGACAGAAACTATGGCTACACCTTC. The chain uses TRBV28 and TRBJ1-2; the D gene is possibly TRBD1 (5 bases). The V and J ends lost 4 bases and 2 bases respectively, with 8 bases between them. The CDR3 length is 13 residues. The germline V gene has CDR1 MDHEN and CDR2 SYDVKM.

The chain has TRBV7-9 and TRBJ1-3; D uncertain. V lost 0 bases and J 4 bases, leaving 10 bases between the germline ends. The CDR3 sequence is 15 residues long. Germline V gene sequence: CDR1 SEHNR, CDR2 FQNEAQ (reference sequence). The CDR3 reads CASSLAGHGGNTIYF. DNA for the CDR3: TGTGCCAGCAGCTTAGCAGGCCATGGGGGAAACACCATATATTTT.

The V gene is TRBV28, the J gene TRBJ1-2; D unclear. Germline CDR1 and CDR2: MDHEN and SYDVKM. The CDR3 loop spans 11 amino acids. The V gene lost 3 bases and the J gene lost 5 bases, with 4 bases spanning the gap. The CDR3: CASSFYYGYTF. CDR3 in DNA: TGTGCCAGCAGTTTTTATTATGGCTACACCTTC.

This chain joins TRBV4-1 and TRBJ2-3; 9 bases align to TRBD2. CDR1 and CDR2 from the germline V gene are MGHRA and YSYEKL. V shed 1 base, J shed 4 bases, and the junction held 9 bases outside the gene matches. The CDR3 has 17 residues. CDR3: CASSQVASGVFADTQYF. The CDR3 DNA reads TGCGCCAGCAGCCAAGTGGCTAGCGGGGTATTCGCAGATACGCAGTATTTT.

CDR3 DNA sequence: TGTGCCAGTAGTATGGTAACAGGGGGCGTCAATGAAAAACTGTTTTTT. Translation: CASSMVTGGVNEKLFF. The chain employs TRBV19 and TRBJ1-4, with TRBD1 matching 9 bases. The CDR3 loop spans 16 amino acids. Trimming at V came to 3 bases and at J to 5 bases, leaving 7 bases not matched to a gene. The germline gives CDR1 LNHDA, CDR2 SQIVND (reference sequence).

CDR3 bases: TGTGCCAGCAGCTTAGGAGGGGGCGCCAACTCTGGGGCCAACGTCCTGACTTTC. Translating it yields CASSLGGGANSGANVLTF. The rearrangement joins TRBV7-3 to TRBJ2-6; D might be TRBD1 (7 bases). CDR3 length equals 18 residues. Trimming removed 2 bases at V and 0 bases at J, with 14 bases between. In germline, CDR1 is SGHTA, CDR2 FQGTGA.

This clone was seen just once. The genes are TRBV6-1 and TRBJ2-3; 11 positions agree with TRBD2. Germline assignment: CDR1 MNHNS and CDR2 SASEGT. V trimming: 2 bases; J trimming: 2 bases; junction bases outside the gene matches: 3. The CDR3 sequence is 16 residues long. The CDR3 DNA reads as TGTGCCAGCAGTGAAATTAGCGGGAGGGCCACAGATACGCAGTATTTT. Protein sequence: CASSEISGRATDTQYF.

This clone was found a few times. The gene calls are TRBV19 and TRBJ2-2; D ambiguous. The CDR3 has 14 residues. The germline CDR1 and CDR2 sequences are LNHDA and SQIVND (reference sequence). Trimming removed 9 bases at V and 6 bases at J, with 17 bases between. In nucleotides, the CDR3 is TGTGCCAGCGCCGGGTCTTGGACGTCCGGGGAGCTGTTTTTT. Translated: CASAGSWTSGELFF.

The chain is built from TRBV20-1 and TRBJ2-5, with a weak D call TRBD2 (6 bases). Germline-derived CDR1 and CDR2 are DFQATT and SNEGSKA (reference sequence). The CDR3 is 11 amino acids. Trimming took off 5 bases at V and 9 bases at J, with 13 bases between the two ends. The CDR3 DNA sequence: TGCAGTGCTGGTATCGGGGAGGCCCAGTACTTC. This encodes CSAGIGEAQYF.

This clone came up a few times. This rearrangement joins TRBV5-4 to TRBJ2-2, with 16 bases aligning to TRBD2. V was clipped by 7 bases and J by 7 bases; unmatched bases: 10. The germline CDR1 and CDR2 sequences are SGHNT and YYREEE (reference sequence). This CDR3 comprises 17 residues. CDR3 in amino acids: CASAPGLAGGPGGELFF. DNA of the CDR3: TGTGCCAGCGCCCCGGGACTAGCGGGAGGGCCGGGCGGGGAGCTGTTTTTT.

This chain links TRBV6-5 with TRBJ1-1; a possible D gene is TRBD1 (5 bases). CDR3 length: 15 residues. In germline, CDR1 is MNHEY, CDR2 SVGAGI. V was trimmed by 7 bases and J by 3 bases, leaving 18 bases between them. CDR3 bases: TGTGCCAGCATCCCGAGAGGGACGTTTTACACTGAAGCTTTCTTT. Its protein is CASIPRGTFYTEAFF.

CDR3 nucleotide sequence: TGTGCCAGCAGTTTATCTACGAGGGGTAAACAGTACTTC. Translating gives CASSLSTRGKQYF. J is TRBJ2-7 and V is TRBV28, with D perhaps matching TRBD1 or TRBD2 (5 bases each). V lost 1 base to trimming and J lost 10 bases, with 14 bases between them. Germline V lookup: CDR1 MDHEN, CDR2 SYDVKM. The CDR3 is 13 amino acids.

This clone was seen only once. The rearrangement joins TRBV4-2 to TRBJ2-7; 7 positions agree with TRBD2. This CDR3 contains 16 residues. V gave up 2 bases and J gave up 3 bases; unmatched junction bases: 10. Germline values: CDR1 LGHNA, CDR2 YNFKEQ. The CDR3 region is CASSQSRGGPNYEQYF. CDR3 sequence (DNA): TGTGCCAGCAGCCAAAGCCGCGGGGGACCTAACTACGAGCAGTACTTC.

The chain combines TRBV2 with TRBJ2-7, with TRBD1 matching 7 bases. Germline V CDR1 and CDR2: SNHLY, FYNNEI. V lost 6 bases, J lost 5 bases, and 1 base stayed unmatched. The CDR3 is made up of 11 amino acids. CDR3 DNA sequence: TGTGCCAGCAGGGGACAGAACGAGCAGTACTTC. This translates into CASRGQNEQYF. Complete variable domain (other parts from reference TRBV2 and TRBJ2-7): EPEVTQTPSHQVTQMGQEVILRCVPISNHLYFYWYRQILGQKVEFLVSFYNNEISEKSEIFDDQFSVERPDGSNFTLKIRSTKLEDSAMYFCASRGQNEQYFGPGTRLTVT.

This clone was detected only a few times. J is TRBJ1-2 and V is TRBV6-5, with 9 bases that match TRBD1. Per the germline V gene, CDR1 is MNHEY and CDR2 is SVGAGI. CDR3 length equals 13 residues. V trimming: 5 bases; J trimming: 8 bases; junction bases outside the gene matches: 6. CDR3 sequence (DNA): TGTGCCAGCAGTAAGACAGGGGGAAACGGCTACACCTTC. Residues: CASSKTGGNGYTF.

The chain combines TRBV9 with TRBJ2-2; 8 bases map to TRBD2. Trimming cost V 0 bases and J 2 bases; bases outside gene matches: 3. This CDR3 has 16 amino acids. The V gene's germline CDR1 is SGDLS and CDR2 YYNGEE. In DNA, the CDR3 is TGTGCCAGCAGCGTAGGGATAGCGGGAAACACCGGGGAGCTGTTTTTT. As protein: CASSVGIAGNTGELFF.

The CDR3 spells CSASGQGRTF. CDR3 sequence (DNA): TGCAGTGCTAGCGGACAGGGAAGGACCTTC. The chain uses TRBV20-1 and TRBJ1-2; 8 bases are shared with TRBD1. Trimming took 3 bases from V and 14 from J; bases not matched to a gene: 5. The CDR3 runs 10 residues. Germline V gives CDR1 DFQATT, CDR2 SNEGSKA (reference sequence).

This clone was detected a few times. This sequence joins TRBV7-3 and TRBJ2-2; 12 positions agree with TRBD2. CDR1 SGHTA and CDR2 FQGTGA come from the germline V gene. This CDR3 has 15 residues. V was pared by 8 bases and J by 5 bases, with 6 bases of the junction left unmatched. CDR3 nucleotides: TGTGCCAGCGGACCCGGGACTAGCGGGACCGGGGAGCTGTTTTTT. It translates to CASGPGTSGTGELFF.

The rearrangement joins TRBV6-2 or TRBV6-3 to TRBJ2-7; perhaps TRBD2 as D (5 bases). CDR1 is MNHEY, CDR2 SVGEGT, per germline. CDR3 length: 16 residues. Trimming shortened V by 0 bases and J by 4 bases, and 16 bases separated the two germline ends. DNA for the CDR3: TGTGCCAGCAGTTACTCGAGGGTCTGGACGATGTACGAGCAGTACTTC. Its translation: CASSYSRVWTMYEQYF.

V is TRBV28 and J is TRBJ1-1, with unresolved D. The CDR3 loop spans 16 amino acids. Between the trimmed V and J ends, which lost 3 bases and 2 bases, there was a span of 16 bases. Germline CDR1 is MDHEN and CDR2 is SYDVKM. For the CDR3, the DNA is TGTGCCAGCAGTTTTGGCTCACGGGGAATCAACACTGAAGCTTTCTTT. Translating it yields CASSFGSRGINTEAFF.